Listed below are T cell receptor beta chains from one sample, sequenced in a study of T cell responses to AZD1222 COVID-19 vaccine. TCRdb's table, derived via immunoSEQ multiplex PCR, lists solely in-frame clones and lacks some. This table holds roughly 96,000 clones, nearly 90% found once. Specimen: peripheral blood, collected on day 0 of AZD1222 vaccination. These receptor sequences come from an adult in good health. CDR3s include the opening cysteine and the closing phenylalanine or tryptophan. A D gene is named only where the DNA matches it firmly.

d_call	v_call	j_call	cdr3_nt	cdr3_aa
TRBD2	TRBV27	TRBJ2-1	TGTGCCAGCAGTCCCTCCCCCGGGACTAGAGATTACAATGAGCAGTTCTTC	CASSPSPGTRDYNEQFF
-	TRBV27	TRBJ1-1	TGTGCCAGCAGTTTATCGGGGGCTTTCTTT	CASSLSGAFF
TRBD1	TRBV19	TRBJ1-5	TGTGCCAGTAGTTCGACAGGGGGCGGGGGTCAGCCCCAGCATTTT	CASSSTGGGGQPQHF
TRBD1	TRBV28	TRBJ2-5	TGTGCCAGCAGTTTACCTGGGACAGGAAATCAAGGCCAGTACTTC	CASSLPGTGNQGQYF
TRBD2	TRBV9	TRBJ2-1	TGTGCCAGCAGCGTAGCTAGCGGGGGAAAATTGTCGTACAATGAGCAGTTCTTC	CASSVASGGKLSYNEQFF
-	TRBV6-5	TRBJ1-2	TGTGCCAGCACCCTTGGGGGAGGGGACTATGGCTACACCTTC	CASTLGGGDYGYTF
-	TRBV19	TRBJ2-7	TGTGTCCGATGGGGGGGAAACGGACAGCCCTACGAGCAGTACTTC	CVRWGGNGQPYEQYF
-	TRBV4-2	TRBJ1-6	TGTGCCAGCAGCCAAGTCGGTGGGTCCTATAATTCACCCCTCCACTTT	CASSQVGGSYNSPLHF
TRBD2	TRBV14	TRBJ2-7	TGTGCCAGCAGTCCAGCGGGGGCCAACTACGAGCAGTACTTC	CASSPAGANYEQYF
-	TRBV21-1	TRBJ1-4	TGTGCCAGCAGCAAAGGTAACAGGGAGGATGAAAAACTGTTTTTT	CASSKGNREDEKLFF
-	TRBV19	TRBJ1-2	TGTGCCAGTAGTATTCGCAGGGAGCAATACTATGGCTACACCTTC	CASSIRREQYYGYTF
TRBD2	TRBV5-4	TRBJ2-7	TGTGCCAGCAGCCCTGGCGGGGGGGATAGCTCCTACGAGCAGTACTTC	CASSPGGGDSSYEQYF
-	TRBV19	TRBJ1-2	TGTGCCAGTAGTCGGGACGGAACTAACTATGGCTACACCTTC	CASSRDGTNYGYTF
TRBD1	TRBV5-1	TRBJ1-2	TGCGCCAGCAGACAGGGGGCGCGAGAAGATGGCTACACCTTC	CASRQGAREDGYTF
-	TRBV6-5	TRBJ2-5	TGTGCCAGCAGTTTAACGGTCCGCCAAGAGACCCAGTACTTC	CASSLTVRQETQYF
TRBD2	TRBV28	TRBJ2-3	TGTGCCAGCAGTTTTCTTGCGGGAGGAGCAGATACGCAGTATTTT	CASSFLAGGADTQYF
-	TRBV21-1	TRBJ2-3	TGTGCCAGCAGCAAAGGAGCGGCTAGGTCCCTCACAGATACGCAGTATTTT	CASSKGAARSLTDTQYF
-	TRBV7-9	TRBJ1-1	TGTGCCAGCAGCTCCGGAGGGGGTCGAACTGAAGCTTTCTTT	CASSSGGGRTEAFF
TRBD1	TRBV7-2	TRBJ1-1	TGTGCCAGCAGTTCTCAGGGGGCTTCCCCCACTGAAGCTTTCTTT	CASSSQGASPTEAFF
-	TRBV12-3/TRBV12-4	TRBJ1-5	TGTGCCAGCAGTTCCCAGAGGGATCAGCCCCAGCATTTT	CASSSQRDQPQHF
TRBD1	TRBV28	TRBJ1-1	TGTGCCAGCAGTAGTGGAGGACAGGGGAACACTGAAGCTTTCTTT	CASSSGGQGNTEAFF